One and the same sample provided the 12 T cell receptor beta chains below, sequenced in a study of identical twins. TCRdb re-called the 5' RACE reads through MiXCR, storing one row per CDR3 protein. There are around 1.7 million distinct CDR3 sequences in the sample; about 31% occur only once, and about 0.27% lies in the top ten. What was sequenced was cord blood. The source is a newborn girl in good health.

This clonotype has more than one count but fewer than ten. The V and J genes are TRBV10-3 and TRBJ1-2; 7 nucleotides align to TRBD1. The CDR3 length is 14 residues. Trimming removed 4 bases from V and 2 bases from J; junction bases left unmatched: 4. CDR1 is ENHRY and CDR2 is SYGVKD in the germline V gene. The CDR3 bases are TGTGCCATCAGTGTCTCGGACAGGAACTATGGCTACACCTTC. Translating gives CAISVSDRNYGYTF.

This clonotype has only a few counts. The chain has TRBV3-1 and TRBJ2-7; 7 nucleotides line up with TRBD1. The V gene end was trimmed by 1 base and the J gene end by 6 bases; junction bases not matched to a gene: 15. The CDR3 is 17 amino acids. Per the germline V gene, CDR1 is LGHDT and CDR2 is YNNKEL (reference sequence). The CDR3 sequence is CASSQGPRDSLRGEQYF. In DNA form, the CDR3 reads TGTGCCAGCAGCCAAGGTCCCCGGGACAGTCTTCGGGGCGAGCAGTACTTC.

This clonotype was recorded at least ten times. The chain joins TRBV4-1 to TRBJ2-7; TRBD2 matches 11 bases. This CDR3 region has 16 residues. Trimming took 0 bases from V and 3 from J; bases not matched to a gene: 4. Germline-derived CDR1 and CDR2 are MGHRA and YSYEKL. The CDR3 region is CASSQDELAGVYEQYF. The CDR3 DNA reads TGCGCCAGCAGCCAAGATGAACTAGCGGGGGTCTACGAGCAGTACTTC.

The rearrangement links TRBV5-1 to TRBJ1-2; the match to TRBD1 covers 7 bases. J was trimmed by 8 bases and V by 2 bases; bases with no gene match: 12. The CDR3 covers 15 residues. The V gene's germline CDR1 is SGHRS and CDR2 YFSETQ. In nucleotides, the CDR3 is TGCGCCAGCAGCTTCGGGACAGTGGGAATCGGCGGCTACACCTTC. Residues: CASSFGTVGIGGYTF.

DNA for the CDR3: TGTGCCAGCGTCCCGGACAGGACCTTGCCCCAGTACTTC. Translating it yields CASVPDRTLPQYF. V is TRBV11-1 and J is TRBJ2-5, with TRBD1 identical over 7 bases. J lost 9 bases, V lost 8 bases, and 12 bases had no gene match. Germline CDR1 is SGHAT and CDR2 is FQDESV (reference sequence). This CDR3 is 13 amino acids long.

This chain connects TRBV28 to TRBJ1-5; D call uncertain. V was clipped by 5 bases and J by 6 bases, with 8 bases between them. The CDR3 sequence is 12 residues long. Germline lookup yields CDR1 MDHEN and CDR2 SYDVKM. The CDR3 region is CASSDGFQPQHF. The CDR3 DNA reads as TGTGCCAGCAGTGACGGATTTCAGCCCCAGCATTTT.

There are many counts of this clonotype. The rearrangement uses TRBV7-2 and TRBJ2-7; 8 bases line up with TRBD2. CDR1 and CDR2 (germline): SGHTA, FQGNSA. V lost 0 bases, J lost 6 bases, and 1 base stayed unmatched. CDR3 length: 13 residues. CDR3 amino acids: CASSLAGLGEQYF. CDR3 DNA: TGTGCCAGCAGCTTAGCGGGACTAGGCGAGCAGTACTTC.

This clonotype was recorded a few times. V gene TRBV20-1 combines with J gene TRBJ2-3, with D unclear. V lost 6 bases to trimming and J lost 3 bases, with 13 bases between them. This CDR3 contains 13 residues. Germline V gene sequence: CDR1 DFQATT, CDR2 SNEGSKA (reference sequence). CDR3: CSAAGSPTDTQYF. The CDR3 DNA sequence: TGCAGTGCGGCCGGATCTCCAACAGATACGCAGTATTTT.

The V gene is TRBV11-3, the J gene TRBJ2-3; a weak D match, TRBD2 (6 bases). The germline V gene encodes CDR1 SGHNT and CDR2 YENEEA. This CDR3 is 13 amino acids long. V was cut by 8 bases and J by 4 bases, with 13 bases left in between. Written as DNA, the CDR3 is TGTGCCAGCCGGGGGAGAATGGCAGATACGCAGTATTTT. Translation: CASRGRMADTQYF.

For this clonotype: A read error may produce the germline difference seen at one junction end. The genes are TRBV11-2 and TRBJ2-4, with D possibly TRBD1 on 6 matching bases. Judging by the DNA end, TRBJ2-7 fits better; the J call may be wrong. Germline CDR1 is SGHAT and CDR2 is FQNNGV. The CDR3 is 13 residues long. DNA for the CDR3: TGTGCCAGCACCTTAGTAGGGGGTGGCGAGCAGTACTTC. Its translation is CASTLVGGGEQYF.

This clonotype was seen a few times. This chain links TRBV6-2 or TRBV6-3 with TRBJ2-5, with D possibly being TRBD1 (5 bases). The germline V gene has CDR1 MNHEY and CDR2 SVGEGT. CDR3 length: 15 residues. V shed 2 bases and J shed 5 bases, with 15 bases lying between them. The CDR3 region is CASSYRTGVGETQYF. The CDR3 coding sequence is TGTGCCAGCAGTTACCGCACAGGTGTAGGGGAGACCCAGTACTTC.

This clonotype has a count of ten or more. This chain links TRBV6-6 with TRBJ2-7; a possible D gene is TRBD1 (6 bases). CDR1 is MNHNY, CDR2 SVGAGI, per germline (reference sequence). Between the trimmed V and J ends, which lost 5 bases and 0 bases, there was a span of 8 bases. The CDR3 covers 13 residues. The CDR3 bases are TGTGCCAGCAGTAGACAGGCCTCCTACGAGCAGTACTTC. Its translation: CASSRQASYEQYF.